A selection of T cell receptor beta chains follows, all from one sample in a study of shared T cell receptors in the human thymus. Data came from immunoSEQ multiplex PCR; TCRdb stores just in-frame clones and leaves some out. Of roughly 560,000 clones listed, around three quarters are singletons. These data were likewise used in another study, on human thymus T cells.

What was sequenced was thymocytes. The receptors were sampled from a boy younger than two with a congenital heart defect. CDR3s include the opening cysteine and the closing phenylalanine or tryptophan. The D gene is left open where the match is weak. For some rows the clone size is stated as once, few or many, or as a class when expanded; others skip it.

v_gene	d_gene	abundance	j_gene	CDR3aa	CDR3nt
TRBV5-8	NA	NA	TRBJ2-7	CASSSNRDQQYF	TGTGCCAGCAGCAGTAACAGGGATCAGCAGTACTTC
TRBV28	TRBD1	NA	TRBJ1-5	CAITTGESNQPQHF	TGTGCCATAACGACAGGGGAGAGCAATCAGCCCCAGCATTTT
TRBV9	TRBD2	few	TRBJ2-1	CASSVGGGSGPPDEQFF	TGTGCCAGCAGCGTAGGTGGCGGGAGCGGTCCTCCCGATGAGCAGTTCTTC
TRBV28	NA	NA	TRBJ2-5	CASSLSGGRETQYF	TGTGCCAGCAGTTTGTCGGGCGGGCGGGAGACCCAGTACTTC
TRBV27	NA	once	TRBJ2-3	CASSLPPPGTQYF	TGTGCCAGCAGTTTACCCCCTCCGGGTACGCAGTATTTT
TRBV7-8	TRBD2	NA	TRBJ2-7	CASSLRGTSGRNNEQYF	TGTGCCAGCAGCTTAAGAGGGACTAGCGGGAGGAACAACGAGCAGTACTTC
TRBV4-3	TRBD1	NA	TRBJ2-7	CASSPRDSPYEQYF	TGCGCCAGCAGCCCCCGGGACAGTCCCTACGAGCAGTACTTC
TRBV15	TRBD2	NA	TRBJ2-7	CATSRDPAGGNEQYF	TGTGCCACCAGCAGAGATCCGGCGGGGGGGAACGAGCAGTACTTC
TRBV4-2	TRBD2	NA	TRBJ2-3	CASSPLRGSTDTQYF	TGTGCCAGCAGCCCCTTGCGGGGGAGCACAGATACGCAGTATTTT
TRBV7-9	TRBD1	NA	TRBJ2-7	CASSREDRSSYEQYF	TGTGCCAGCAGCCGCGAGGACAGGAGCTCCTACGAGCAGTACTTC
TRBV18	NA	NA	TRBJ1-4	CASSLGERDEKLFF	TGTGCCAGCTCTCTAGGGGAAAGGGATGAAAAACTGTTTTTT
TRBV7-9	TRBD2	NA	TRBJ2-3	CASSFTEREMSDTQYF	TGTGCCAGCAGCTTCACCGAGCGGGAGATGTCAGATACGCAGTATTTT
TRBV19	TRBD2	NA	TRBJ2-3	CASSPSGSGTDTQYF	TGTGCCAGTAGTCCTAGCGGGAGCGGGACAGATACGCAGTATTTT
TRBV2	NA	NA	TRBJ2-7	CASRGGLGFLALYF	TGTGCCAGCAGAGGGGGATTGGGCTTCCTGGCGCTGTACTTC
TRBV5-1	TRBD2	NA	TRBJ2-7	CASSFSRLAGLTYEQYF	TGCGCCAGCAGCTTTTCCCGACTAGCGGGCTTGACTTACGAGCAGTACTTC
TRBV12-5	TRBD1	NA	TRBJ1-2	CASGSHRGDGYTF	TGTGCTAGTGGTTCCCACAGGGGGGATGGCTACACCTTC
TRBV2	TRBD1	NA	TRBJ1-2	CASSDAGTGGYGYTF	TGTGCCAGCAGTGATGCCGGGACAGGGGGATATGGCTACACCTTC
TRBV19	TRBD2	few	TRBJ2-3	CASMPSGRPSDTQYF	TGTGCCAGTATGCCTAGCGGGAGGCCCTCAGATACGCAGTATTTT
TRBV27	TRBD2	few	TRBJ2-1	CASSRNTSGRDNEQFF	TGTGCCAGCAGTCGGAATACTAGCGGGAGGGACAATGAGCAGTTCTTC
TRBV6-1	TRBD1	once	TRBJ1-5	CASSEGRRTGGNQPQHF	TGTGCCAGCAGTGAAGGCCGTAGGACAGGGGGCAATCAGCCCCAGCATTTT
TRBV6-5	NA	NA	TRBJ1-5	CASSAYSNQPQHF	TGTGCCAGCAGCGCCTATAGCAATCAGCCCCAGCATTTT
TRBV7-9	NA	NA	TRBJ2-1	CASSLGYGRRSNEQFF	TGTGCCAGCAGCTTGGGGTATGGGAGGAGGAGCAATGAGCAGTTCTTC
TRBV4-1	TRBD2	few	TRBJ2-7	CASSQDGGTSGRWYEQYF	TGCGCCAGCAGCCAAGATGGGGGGACTAGCGGGAGGTGGTACGAGCAGTACTTC
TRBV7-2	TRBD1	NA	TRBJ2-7	CASSAQGATVHEQYF	TGTGCCAGCAGCGCACAGGGGGCCACCGTCCACGAGCAGTACTTC
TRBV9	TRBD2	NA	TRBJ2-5	CASSPGLAGVVRETQYF	TGTGCCAGCAGCCCGGGACTAGCGGGAGTGGTCCGAGAGACCCAGTACTTC
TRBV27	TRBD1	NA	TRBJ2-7	CASSAGTGGIYEQYF	TGTGCCAGCAGTGCCGGGACAGGGGGCATCTACGAGCAGTACTTC